These 20 T cell receptor beta chains share one sample of origin, sequenced in a study of blood T cell repertoires in COVID-19. Produced via immunoSEQ multiplex PCR; TCRdb's table is partial and in-frame only. The repertoire consists of a few hundred thousand clones, with about 91% occurring once and the leading ten covering approximately 15%. The sequencing sample was made of PBMCs or T cells enriched from blood (not recorded which). Receptors were obtained from a woman aged 45 to 65 with acute COVID-19.

A single count supports this clone. The genes are TRBV7-9 and TRBJ1-1, with D maybe TRBD1 (5 bases). CDR1 is SEHNR, CDR2 FQNEAQ, per germline (reference sequence). Deletions cut 3 bases from V and 0 bases from J, with 11 bases between. CDR3 length: 15 amino acids. CDR3 loop: CASSFLQAVNTEAFF. The CDR3 nucleotides read TGTGCCAGCAGCTTTTTACAGGCCGTGAACACTGAAGCTTTCTTT.

This sequence joins TRBV28 and TRBJ1-2; 8 bases are shared with TRBD1. Germline CDR1 reads MDHEN; CDR2 reads SYDVKM. The CDR3 totals 16 residues. With V trimmed by 4 bases and J by 8 bases, 15 bases remained unmatched. CDR3: CASSSARGRKVQGYTF. Here the CDR3 DNA reads TGTGCCAGCAGTTCCGCCAGGGGGCGGAAAGTTCAGGGCTACACCTTC.

This chain links TRBV7-2 with TRBJ1-2; tentatively, D is TRBD1 (5 bases). From germline, CDR1 is SGHTA and CDR2 FQGNSA. Trimming cost V 1 base and J 0 bases, with 12 bases left between them. The CDR3 contains 16 residues. CDR3 DNA: TGTGCCAGCAGCTTAGTTGCCGGCAGGGCTAACTATGGCTACACCTTC. Translation: CASSLVAGRANYGYTF. Full variable domain (outside the CDR3, taken from reference TRBV7-2 and TRBJ1-2): GAGVSQSPSNKVTEKGKDVELRCDPISGHTALYWYRQSLGQGLEFLIYFQGNSAPDKSGLPSDRFSAERTGGSVSTLTIQRTQQEDSAVYLCASSLVAGRANYGYTFGSGTRLTVV.

The gene calls are TRBV28 and TRBJ2-5; 7 positions agree with TRBD1. This CDR3 has 13 amino acids. CDR1 MDHEN and CDR2 SYDVKM come from the germline V gene. Unmatched junction bases numbered 1, after V lost 4 bases and J lost 2 bases. CDR3 sequence: CASSSGQQETQYF. The CDR3 region has the DNA TGTGCCAGCAGTTCGGGACAGCAAGAGACCCAGTACTTC.

This chain connects TRBV14 to TRBJ2-1, with 8 bases lining up with TRBD2. The CDR3 loop spans 18 amino acids. Trimming at V came to 5 bases and at J to 3 bases, leaving 15 bases not matched to a gene. CDR1 SGHDN and CDR2 FVKESK come from the germline V gene. The CDR3 region is CASSFGASGWFLYNEQFF. DNA of the CDR3: TGTGCCAGCAGCTTCGGGGCTAGCGGGTGGTTCCTCTACAATGAGCAGTTCTTC.

This rearrangement joins TRBV7-2 to TRBJ2-3; 8 positions match TRBD2. From germline, CDR1 is SGHTA and CDR2 FQGNSA. This CDR3 is 18 amino acids long. Trimming removed 1 base from V and 4 bases from J; junction bases left unmatched: 13. The CDR3 region is CASSLGPRGAGVADTQYF. The DNA of the CDR3 is TGTGCCAGCAGCTTAGGTCCTCGTGGAGCGGGAGTCGCAGATACGCAGTATTTT. Looking up the rest from reference TRBV7-2 and TRBJ2-3 gives the full variable domain: GAGVSQSPSNKVTEKGKDVELRCDPISGHTALYWYRQSLGQGLEFLIYFQGNSAPDKSGLPSDRFSAERTGGSVSTLTIQRTQQEDSAVYLCASSLGPRGAGVADTQYFGPGTRLTVL.

This clone was recorded only once. The genes are TRBV19 and TRBJ1-3; TRBD1 is a possible D gene (5 bases). CDR3 length equals 16 residues. CDR1 and CDR2 from the germline V gene are LNHDA and SQIVND (reference sequence). V lost 4 bases and J lost 1, with 14 bases in between. The CDR3 is CASSTLTTVSGNTIYF. The CDR3 nucleotides read TGTGCCAGTAGTACCCTCACGACAGTTTCTGGAAACACCATATATTTT.

The CDR3 nucleotides are TGTGCCAGCAGTGCCCGATTAACAGGGGCCCGGGAGACCCAGTACTTC. It yields the protein CASSARLTGARETQYF. This sequence joins TRBV28 and TRBJ2-5; 7 bases map to TRBD1. From germline, CDR1 is MDHEN and CDR2 SYDVKM. This CDR3 contains 16 residues. The V and J ends lost 5 bases and 5 bases, in that order; junction bases with no gene match: 14.

This clone has just one count. The chain is built from TRBV27 and TRBJ2-1; no definite D call. Trimming removed 3 bases at V and 3 bases at J, with 9 bases between. Germline CDR1 is MNHEY and CDR2 is SMNVEV (reference sequence). This CDR3 is 14 amino acids long. Here the CDR3 DNA reads TGTGCCAGCAGTTTCTCAGGCCTCTACAATGAGCAGTTCTTC. Encoded protein: CASSFSGLYNEQFF.

The V and J genes are TRBV28 and TRBJ2-3; no firm D call. V was clipped by 7 bases and J by 2 bases, with 10 bases between them. This CDR3 is built from 13 residues. The germline V gene encodes CDR1 MDHEN and CDR2 SYDVKM. CDR3 coding DNA: TGTGCCAGCACTTCCCTTAACACAGATACGCAGTATTTT. It yields the protein CASTSLNTDTQYF.

The rearrangement uses TRBV28 and TRBJ1-1; TRBD1 is a possible D gene (5 bases). There are 17 residues in the CDR3. V gave up 6 bases and J gave up 7 bases, with 27 bases separating them. The germline V gene has CDR1 MDHEN and CDR2 SYDVKM. The CDR3 protein is CASRPRLRTKGHGEAFF. The CDR3 DNA follows: TGTGCCAGCAGGCCTAGGCTGAGGACGAAGGGGCACGGTGAAGCTTTCTTT.

This rearrangement joins TRBV9 to TRBJ1-5; the D is unclear. V lost 4 bases and J 6 bases, leaving 14 bases between the germline ends. Looked up from germline, CDR1 is SGDLS and CDR2 is YYNGEE. The CDR3 sequence is 14 residues long. The CDR3 spells CASSLDGSGQPQHF. The CDR3 region has the DNA TGTGCCAGCAGCCTAGACGGGTCGGGTCAGCCCCAGCATTTT. The full variable domain, completed using reference TRBV9 and TRBJ1-5, is DSGVTQTPKHLITATGQRVTLRCSPRSGDLSVYWYQQSLDQGLQFLIQYYNGEERAKGNILERFSAQQFPDLHSELNLSSLELGDSALYFCASSLDGSGQPQHFGDGTRLSIL.

The chain has TRBV18 and TRBJ2-7, with D tentatively TRBD1 (5 bases). Germline V gene lookup returns CDR1 KGHSH and CDR2 LQKENI. This CDR3 is 14 amino acids long. V was pared by 3 bases and J by 5 bases, with 14 bases between. CDR3 DNA sequence: TGTGCCAGCTCACCGCCGGGCCAGGGTAACGAGCAGTACTTC. Translated, it gives CASSPPGQGNEQYF.

The chain has TRBV11-3 and TRBJ2-2; possible D gene TRBD1, 6 bases. The CDR3 is made up of 14 amino acids. V was clipped by 3 bases and J by 4 bases, with 9 bases between them. Per germline, CDR1 SGHNT and CDR2 YENEEA. In DNA, the CDR3 is TGTGCCAGCAGCTTCGGACAGCCCACCGGGGAGCTGTTTTTT. Translation gives CASSFGQPTGELFF. Based on the CDR3 plus reference TRBV11-3 and TRBJ2-2, the full variable domain is EAGVVQSPRYKIIEKKQPVAFWCNPISGHNTLYWYLQNLGQGPELLIRYENEEAVDDSQLPKDRFSAERLKGVDSTLKIQPAELGDSAVYLCASSFGQPTGELFFGEGSRLTVL.

The J gene is TRBJ1-1, the V gene TRBV29-1, with D tentatively TRBD1 (6 bases). The V end lost 6 bases, the J end lost 4 bases, and 15 bases lay between the germline ends. From germline, CDR1 is SQVTM and CDR2 ANQGSEA. This CDR3 comprises 13 residues. In DNA form, the CDR3 reads TGCAGCGTCAGCCTGGGGGGGGCCACTGAAGCTTTCTTT. It specifies CSVSLGGATEAFF.

This rearrangement joins TRBV5-1 to TRBJ1-3, with 9 bases that match TRBD1. The CDR3 extends over 16 amino acids. The germline V gene encodes CDR1 SGHRS and CDR2 YFSETQ. V shed 2 bases and J 2 bases; nucleotides not matched to a gene: 5. CDR3 DNA sequence: TGCGCCAGCAGCTTCACAGGGGGCGACCCTGGAAACACCATATATTTT. It specifies CASSFTGGDPGNTIYF.

This clone occurred a few times. V gene TRBV3-1 (or the pseudogene TRBV3-2) combines with J gene TRBJ1-3; D is unclear. Trimming removed 0 bases from V and 4 bases from J, with 4 bases in between. The CDR3 has 13 residues. From germline, CDR1 is LGHDT and CDR2 YNNKEL (reference sequence). The CDR3 region is CASSQDAGNTIYF. In nucleotides, the CDR3 is TGTGCCAGCAGCCAAGACGCGGGAAACACCATATATTTT.

V usage is TRBV28 and J usage is TRBJ1-3, with D tentatively TRBD1 (5 bases). Germline assignment: CDR1 MDHEN and CDR2 SYDVKM. The V end lost 7 bases, the J end lost 0 bases, and 16 bases lay between the germline ends. The CDR3 sequence is 16 residues long. For the CDR3, the DNA is TGTGCCAGCACCCCATTGGGGGGTCACTCTGGAAACACCATATATTTT. It is translated as CASTPLGGHSGNTIYF.

This rearrangement joins TRBV18 to TRBJ2-1; the match to TRBD2 covers 9 bases. V dropped 3 bases and J dropped 8; count of bases not matched to a gene: 11. The CDR3 has 16 amino acids. From germline, CDR1 is KGHSH and CDR2 LQKENI. The CDR3 is CASSPLAGARRDEQFF. DNA of the CDR3: TGTGCCAGCTCACCTTTAGCGGGAGCCCGAAGGGATGAGCAGTTCTTC.

The rearrangement joins TRBV5-1 to TRBJ2-1; the match to TRBD2 covers 8 bases. CDR3 length: 14 amino acids. CDR1 is SGHRS, CDR2 YFSETQ, per germline. With V trimmed by 1 base and J by 4 bases, 1 base remained unmatched. Here the CDR3 reads CASSLTSGYNEQFF. The CDR3 region has the DNA TGCGCCAGCAGCTTGACTAGCGGTTACAATGAGCAGTTCTTC.